These 29 T cell receptor beta chains came from one sample sequenced in a study of blood T cell repertoires in COVID-19. The protocol was immunoSEQ multiplex PCR, while the TCRdb copy is restricted to in-frame clones and leaves out a portion. The sample lists 410,000 or so clones; around 91% were seen once. Sequencing was performed on peripheral blood. These receptors were collected from a woman between 40 and 55 years old with COVID-19, enrolled during active disease.

The rearrangement links TRBV19 to TRBJ1-4; 9 positions match TRBD1. Per the germline V gene, CDR1 is LNHDA and CDR2 is SQIVND (reference sequence). The junction had 5 bases not matched to a gene; V was cut back by 4 bases and J by 5 bases. The CDR3 spans 15 residues. CDR3 DNA: TGTGCCAGTAGTACGGGGACAGGGCGGAATGAAAAACTGTTTTTT. It translates to CASSTGTGRNEKLFF.

The rearrangement links TRBV27 to TRBJ2-4, with D perhaps matching TRBD2 (5 bases). The CDR3 consists of 14 residues. Per germline, CDR1 MNHEY and CDR2 SMNVEV (reference sequence). Deletions cut 5 bases from V and 1 base from J, with 9 bases between. The CDR3 here is CASSERFAKNIQYF. The DNA for the CDR3 is TGTGCCAGCAGTGAGCGGTTTGCCAAAAACATTCAGTACTTC.

The rearrangement links TRBV11-1 to TRBJ2-3, with 7 bases aligning to TRBD1. With V trimmed by 5 bases and J by 3 bases, 11 bases remained unmatched. Looked up from germline, CDR1 is SGHAT and CDR2 is FQDESV (reference sequence). The CDR3 runs 16 residues. The DNA for the CDR3 is TGTGCCAGCAGCCCGATAGTTACAGGGGATACAGATACGCAGTATTTT. This codes for CASSPIVTGDTDTQYF.

This chain links TRBV30 with TRBJ2-4; 12 bases are shared with TRBD2. Germline V CDR1 and CDR2: GTSNPN, SVGIG (reference sequence). J lost 0 bases, V lost 3 bases, and 6 bases had no gene match. The CDR3 length is 17 residues. CDR3 in amino acids: CAWRGLAGPLAKNIQYF. DNA for the CDR3: TGTGCCTGGAGGGGACTAGCGGGTCCCCTAGCCAAAAACATTCAGTACTTC.

The chain has TRBV20-1 and TRBJ1-2; no definite D call. CDR1 is DFQATT, CDR2 SNEGSKA, per germline (reference sequence). The germline V and J ends were trimmed by 7 bases and 3 bases, with 9 bases remaining between them. CDR3 length: 11 amino acids. The CDR3 DNA follows: TGCAGTGTTAAAACAGACTATGGCTACACCTTC. Its translation is CSVKTDYGYTF.

Only one count was recorded for this clone. The rearrangement uses TRBV29-1 and TRBJ2-1; D ambiguous. CDR3 length: 13 amino acids. Germline CDR1 is SQVTM and CDR2 is ANQGSEA. V lost 3 bases and J 4 bases, leaving 10 bases between the germline ends. CDR3 nucleotides: TGCAGCGTTGATTCCACCGGTTACAATGAGCAGTTCTTC. Translated: CSVDSTGYNEQFF.

The chain couples TRBV6-5 to TRBJ1-5, with D unclear. Deletions cut 8 bases from V and 6 bases from J, with 8 bases between. The length of the CDR3 is 11 residues. From germline, CDR1 is MNHEY and CDR2 SVGAGI. The CDR3 here is CASGEIQPQHF. In DNA form, the CDR3 reads TGTGCCAGCGGAGAGATTCAGCCCCAGCATTTT.

The V call is TRBV30, the J call TRBJ1-1; D is perhaps TRBD1 (6 bases). The CDR3 spans 14 residues. Germline assignment: CDR1 GTSNPN and CDR2 SVGIG (reference sequence). The V and J ends lost 4 bases and 6 bases respectively, with 18 bases between them. CDR3 bases: TGTGCCTGGATCTTCGACAGGTGGGGTGCTGAAGCTTTCTTT. This sequence encodes CAWIFDRWGAEAFF.

This chain joins TRBV5-5 and TRBJ1-2; a weak D match, TRBD1 (5 bases). The CDR3 has 16 residues. Germline V gives CDR1 SGHKS, CDR2 YYEKEE (reference sequence). Trimming pared 6 bases from V and 3 bases from J, leaving 21 bases between. The CDR3, as DNA: TGTGCCAGCAACCAGGCCCCGGGACTGGGGGACTATGGCTACACCTTC. This gives the protein CASNQAPGLGDYGYTF.

J is TRBJ1-5 and V is TRBV6-2 or TRBV6-3, with no clear D. CDR1 is MNHEY, CDR2 SVGEGT, per germline. V was shortened by 2 bases and J by 10 bases, with 12 bases between the two germline ends. There are 13 residues in the CDR3. The CDR3 protein is CASSYGPLTPQHF. CDR3 nucleotide sequence: TGTGCCAGCAGTTACGGGCCTCTAACACCCCAGCATTTT.

The V gene is TRBV4-3, the J gene TRBJ2-6, with a possible D match to TRBD2 (5 bases). The CDR3 runs to 18 residues. V lost 1 base and J lost 7, with 20 bases in between. CDR1 and CDR2 (germline): LGHNA, YSLEER. CDR3 protein: CASSQGGVFTLGANVLTF. CDR3 sequence (DNA): TGCGCCAGCAGCCAAGGGGGAGTCTTCACTCTGGGAGCCAACGTCCTGACTTTC.

CDR3 sequence (DNA): TGTGCCAGCAGTAAGGGACAGGGAGTTTACGAGCAGTACTTC. Translated, it gives CASSKGQGVYEQYF. The chain combines TRBV6-5 with TRBJ2-7; 9 bases agree with TRBD1. Germline V gene sequence: CDR1 MNHEY, CDR2 SVGAGI. The CDR3 length is 14 residues. Unmatched junction bases numbered 6, after V lost 5 bases and J lost 4 bases.

This clone was counted only a few times. The CDR3 loop reads CGMEAQNSYNEQFF. The DNA of the CDR3 is TGTGGCATGGAGGCCCAAAACTCCTACAATGAGCAGTTCTTC. This chain joins TRBV30 and TRBJ2-1; tentative D call: TRBD2 (5 bases). CDR3 size: 14 residues. CDR1 and CDR2 from the germline V gene are GTSNPN and SVGIG (reference sequence).

The genes are TRBV5-1 and TRBJ1-1, with D hard to call. Per the germline V gene, CDR1 is SGHRS and CDR2 is YFSETQ. V gave up 2 bases and J gave up 0 bases, with 8 bases separating them. CDR3 length: 14 residues. This CDR3 reads CASSFTQMNTEAFF. Here the CDR3 DNA reads TGCGCCAGCAGCTTTACACAGATGAACACTGAAGCTTTCTTT.

The chain joins TRBV19 to TRBJ1-2; D gene unclear. Germline CDR1 reads LNHDA; CDR2 reads SQIVND (reference sequence). Trimming removed 2 bases from V and 5 bases from J, with 12 bases in between. This CDR3 contains 14 residues. The CDR3 nucleotides read TGTGCCAGTAGTATACAGAACAGCTTATATGGCTACACCTTC. It specifies CASSIQNSLYGYTF.

The chain combines TRBV4-3 with TRBJ1-6, with D maybe TRBD1 (6 bases). With 2 bases removed from V and 5 bases from J, the gap between germline ends came to 13 bases. From germline, CDR1 is LGHNA and CDR2 YSLEER. This CDR3 is built from 16 residues. The CDR3 nucleotides read TGCGCCAGCAGCCAATACTCGGGGGGCGATAATTCACCCCTCCACTTT. Translated: CASSQYSGGDNSPLHF.

The chain combines TRBV30 with TRBJ1-1, with TRBD1 matching over 7 bases. The CDR3 runs 13 residues. Per the germline V gene, CDR1 is GTSNPN and CDR2 is SVGIG (reference sequence). The ends lost 6 bases at V and 0 bases at J; junction bases unmatched: 4. Here the CDR3 reads CACYTGVNTEAFF. DNA of the CDR3: TGTGCCTGCTACACAGGGGTGAACACTGAAGCTTTCTTT.

V and J are TRBV28 and TRBJ2-1, with D tentatively TRBD2 (7 bases). Deletions cut 4 bases from V and 8 bases from J, with 18 bases between. Germline CDR1 and CDR2: MDHEN and SYDVKM. The length of the CDR3 is 15 residues. The CDR3 is CASSSPGGRVHEQFF. CDR3 DNA sequence: TGTGCCAGCAGTTCGCCGGGGGGCAGGGTGCATGAGCAGTTCTTC.

The J gene is TRBJ2-5, the V gene TRBV3-1 (or the pseudogene TRBV3-2); D is ambiguous. Per germline, CDR1 LGHDT and CDR2 YNNKEL (reference sequence). The CDR3 runs 14 residues. V was clipped by 1 base and J by 5 bases, with 11 bases between them. For the CDR3, the DNA is TGTGCCAGCAGCCAAGCTACAGTCACGGAGACCCAGTACTTC. The encoded protein is CASSQATVTETQYF.

This clone was observed a single time. The chain links TRBV7-9 to TRBJ2-2; perhaps TRBD2 as D (6 bases). Trimming left V 5 bases short and J 1 base short, with 17 bases between. The CDR3 has 17 residues. Germline values: CDR1 SEHNR, CDR2 FQNEAQ (reference sequence). The CDR3 DNA follows: TGTGCCAGCAGCCGCCGGAGGGCAGGGATGAACACCGGGGAGCTGTTTTTT. It codes for CASSRRRAGMNTGELFF.

The chain employs TRBV15 and TRBJ2-1; tentative D call: TRBD2 (5 bases). The V gene's germline CDR1 is LNHNV and CDR2 YYDKDF (reference sequence). Trimming took off 6 bases at V and 5 bases at J, with 17 bases between the two ends. CDR3 size: 15 residues. For the CDR3, the DNA is TGTGCCACCAGTCTAGCCCCCGAGGATAACAATGAGCAGTTCTTC. Its translation is CATSLAPEDNNEQFF. The full variable domain, completed using reference TRBV15 and TRBJ2-1, is DAMVIQNPRYQVTQFGKPVTLSCSQTLNHNVMYWYQQKSSQAPKLLFHYYDKDFNNEADTPDNFQSRRPNTSFCFLDIRSPGLGDTAMYLCATSLAPEDNNEQFFGPGTRLTVL.

In nucleotides, the CDR3 is TGTGCCAGCAGCTTTTCGCAGATACAAGAGACCCAGTACTTC. This sequence encodes CASSFSQIQETQYF. The chain uses TRBV7-2 and TRBJ2-5; no reliable D call. CDR3 length: 14 residues. Trimming shortened V by 3 bases and J by 2 bases, and 10 bases separated the two germline ends. Germline loops: CDR1 SGHTA, CDR2 FQGNSA.

The chain joins TRBV28 to TRBJ2-1; D not certain. CDR1 and CDR2 (germline): MDHEN, SYDVKM. V lost 7 bases, J lost 3 bases, and 4 bases lay in between. The CDR3 contains 11 residues. The CDR3 protein is CASTNYNEQFF. Written as DNA, the CDR3 is TGTGCCAGCACTAACTACAATGAGCAGTTCTTC.

This chain uses TRBV12-3 or TRBV12-4 with TRBJ1-1; 11 bases are shared with TRBD1. The V segment lost 7 bases and the J segment 12 bases; nucleotides outside the gene matches: 1. This CDR3 comprises 10 residues. CDR3 region: CASKDRGPFF. CDR3 nucleotides: TGTGCCAGCAAGGACAGGGGGCCTTTCTTT.

The V gene is TRBV6-6, the J gene TRBJ2-1, with TRBD1 identical over 8 bases. Germline V CDR1 and CDR2: MNHNY, SVGAGI (reference sequence). The J segment lost 4 bases and the V segment lost 6 bases, leaving 8 bases of the junction unmatched. The CDR3 has 15 amino acids. Here the CDR3 reads CASRYDRGGYNEQFF. The CDR3 DNA reads as TGTGCCAGCAGATACGACAGGGGTGGGTACAATGAGCAGTTCTTC.

The chain combines TRBV7-9 with TRBJ2-4, with a weak D call TRBD2 (6 bases). Trimming took off 1 base at V and 4 bases at J, with 11 bases between the two ends. The germline V gene encodes CDR1 SEHNR and CDR2 FQNEAQ (reference sequence). The length of the CDR3 is 15 residues. The CDR3 bases are TGTGCCAGCAGCTTAGAAGGCGGGACGAAAAACATTCAGTACTTC. Protein sequence: CASSLEGGTKNIQYF.

The chain combines TRBV7-2 with TRBJ1-5; 9 nucleotides align to TRBD1. With 0 bases clipped from V and 7 bases from J, the junction kept 7 bases outside the gene matches. The CDR3 length is 16 residues. CDR1 SGHTA and CDR2 FQGNSA come from the germline V gene. The CDR3 region is CASSLAPGQGGQPQHF. The CDR3 DNA sequence: TGTGCCAGCAGCTTAGCGCCGGGACAGGGCGGCCAGCCCCAGCATTTT.

The gene calls are TRBV19 and TRBJ2-1; the D is unclear. Germline CDR1 is LNHDA and CDR2 is SQIVND (reference sequence). V dropped 6 bases and J dropped 0 bases, with 15 bases sitting between them. This CDR3 comprises 16 residues. For the CDR3, the DNA is TGTGCCAGTAGGACGTCTACAGTGAGCTCCTACAATGAGCAGTTCTTC. As protein: CASRTSTVSSYNEQFF.

The V call is TRBV28, the J call TRBJ1-5; tentatively, D is TRBD1 (5 bases). V shed 2 bases and J shed 6 bases, with 5 bases lying between them. The CDR3 spans 12 residues. CDR1 and CDR2 from the germline V gene are MDHEN and SYDVKM. The CDR3 here is CASSLQGQPQHF. The CDR3 DNA is TGTGCCAGCAGTTTACAGGGTCAGCCCCAGCATTTT.